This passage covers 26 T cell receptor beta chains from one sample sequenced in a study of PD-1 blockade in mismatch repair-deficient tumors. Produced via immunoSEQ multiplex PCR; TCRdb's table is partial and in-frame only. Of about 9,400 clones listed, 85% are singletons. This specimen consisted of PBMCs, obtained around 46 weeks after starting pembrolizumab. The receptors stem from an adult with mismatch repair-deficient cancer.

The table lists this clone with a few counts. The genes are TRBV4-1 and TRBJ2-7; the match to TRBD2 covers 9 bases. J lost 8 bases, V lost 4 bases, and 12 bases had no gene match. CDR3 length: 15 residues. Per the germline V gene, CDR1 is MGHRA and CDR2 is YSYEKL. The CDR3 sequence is CASSREGLASTKQYF. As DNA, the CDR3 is TGCGCCAGCAGCCGTGAGGGACTAGCCTCCACCAAGCAGTACTTC.

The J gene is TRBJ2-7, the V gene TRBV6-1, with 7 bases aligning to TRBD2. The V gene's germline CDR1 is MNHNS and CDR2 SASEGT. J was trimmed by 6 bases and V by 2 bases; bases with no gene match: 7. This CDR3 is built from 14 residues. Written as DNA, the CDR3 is TGTGCCAGCAGTGAACGGACCGGGAGGCTCGAGCAGTACTTC. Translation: CASSERTGRLEQYF.

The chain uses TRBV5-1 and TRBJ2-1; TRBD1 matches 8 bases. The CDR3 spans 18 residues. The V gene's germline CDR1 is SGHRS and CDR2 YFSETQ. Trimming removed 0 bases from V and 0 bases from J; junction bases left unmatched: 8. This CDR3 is CASSLAKGQVSSYNEQFF. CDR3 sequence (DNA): TGCGCCAGCAGCTTGGCCAAGGGACAGGTCAGCTCCTACAATGAGCAGTTCTTC.

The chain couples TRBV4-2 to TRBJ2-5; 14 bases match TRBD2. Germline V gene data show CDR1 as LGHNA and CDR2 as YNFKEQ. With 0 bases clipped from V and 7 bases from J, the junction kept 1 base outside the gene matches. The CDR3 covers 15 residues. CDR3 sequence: CASSQDGLAGGTQYF. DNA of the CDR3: TGTGCCAGCAGCCAAGACGGACTAGCGGGAGGGACCCAGTACTTC.

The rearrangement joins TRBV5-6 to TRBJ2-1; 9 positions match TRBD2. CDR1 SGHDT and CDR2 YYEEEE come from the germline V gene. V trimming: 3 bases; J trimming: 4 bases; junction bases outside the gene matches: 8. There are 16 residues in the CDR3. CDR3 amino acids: CASSSSRLAVYNEQFF. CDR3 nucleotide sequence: TGTGCCAGCAGCTCATCAAGACTAGCGGTGTACAATGAGCAGTTCTTC.

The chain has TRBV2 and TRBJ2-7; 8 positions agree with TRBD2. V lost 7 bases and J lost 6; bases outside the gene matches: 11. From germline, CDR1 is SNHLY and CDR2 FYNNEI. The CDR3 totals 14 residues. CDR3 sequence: CASMLAGASGEQYF. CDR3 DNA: TGTGCCAGCATGCTAGCGGGTGCCTCAGGCGAGCAGTACTTC. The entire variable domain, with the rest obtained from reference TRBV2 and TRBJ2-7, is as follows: EPEVTQTPSHQVTQMGQEVILRCVPISNHLYFYWYRQILGQKVEFLVSFYNNEISEKSEIFDDQFSVERPDGSNFTLKIRSTKLEDSAMYFCASMLAGASGEQYFGPGTRLTVT.

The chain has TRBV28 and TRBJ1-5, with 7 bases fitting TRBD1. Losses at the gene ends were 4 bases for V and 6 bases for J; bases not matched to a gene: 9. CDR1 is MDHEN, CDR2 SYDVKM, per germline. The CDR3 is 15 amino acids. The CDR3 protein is CASSSWTGAGQPQHF. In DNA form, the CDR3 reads TGTGCCAGCAGTTCCTGGACAGGAGCCGGTCAGCCCCAGCATTTT.

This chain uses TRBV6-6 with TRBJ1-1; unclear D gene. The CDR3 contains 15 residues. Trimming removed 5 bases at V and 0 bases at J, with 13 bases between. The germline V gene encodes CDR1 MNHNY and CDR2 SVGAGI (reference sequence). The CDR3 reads CASSTSGRMNTEAFF. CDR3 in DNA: TGTGCCAGCAGTACCTCCGGGAGGATGAACACTGAAGCTTTCTTT.

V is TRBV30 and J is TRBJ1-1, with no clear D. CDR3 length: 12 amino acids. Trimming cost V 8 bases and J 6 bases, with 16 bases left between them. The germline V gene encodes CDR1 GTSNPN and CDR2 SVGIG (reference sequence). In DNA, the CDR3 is TGTGCCCAGAGGGAGTACGGGCCTGAAGCTTTCTTT. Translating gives CAQREYGPEAFF.

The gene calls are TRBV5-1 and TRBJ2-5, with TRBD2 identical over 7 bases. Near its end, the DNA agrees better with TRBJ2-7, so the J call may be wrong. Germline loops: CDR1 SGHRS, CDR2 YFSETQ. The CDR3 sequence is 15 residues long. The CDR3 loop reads CASSSTRGGPSEQYF. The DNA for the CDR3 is TGCGCCAGCAGCTCCACCCGCGGGGGACCCTCCGAGCAGTACTTC.

In DNA, the CDR3 is TGTGCCAGCAGTGCGATCGCAGGGTACAATGAGCAGTTCTTC. It yields the protein CASSAIAGYNEQFF. The chain joins TRBV6-1 to TRBJ2-1; maybe TRBD1 (5 bases). The V end lost 4 bases, the J end lost 4 bases, and 11 bases lay between the germline ends. From germline, CDR1 is MNHNS and CDR2 SASEGT. The CDR3 spans 14 residues.

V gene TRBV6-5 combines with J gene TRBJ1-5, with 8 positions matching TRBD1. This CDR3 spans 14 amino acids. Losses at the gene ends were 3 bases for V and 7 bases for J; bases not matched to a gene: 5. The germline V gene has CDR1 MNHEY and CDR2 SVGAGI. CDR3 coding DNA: TGTGCCAGCAGTTATTCGGACAGGGAACAGCCCCAGCATTTT. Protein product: CASSYSDREQPQHF.

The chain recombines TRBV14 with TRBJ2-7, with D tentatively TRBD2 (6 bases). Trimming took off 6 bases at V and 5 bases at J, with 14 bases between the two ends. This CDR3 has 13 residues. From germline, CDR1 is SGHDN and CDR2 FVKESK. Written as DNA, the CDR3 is TGTGCCAGCAGATACGCGGGGTCCCACGAGCAGTACTTC. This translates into CASRYAGSHEQYF.

The CDR3 spells CASRPPGLAFDEQFF. The CDR3 nucleotides read TGTGCCAGCAGGCCTCCGGGACTAGCGTTCGATGAGCAGTTCTTC. V is TRBV28 and J is TRBJ2-1, with 10 bases fitting TRBD2. The V segment lost 6 bases and the J segment 8 bases; nucleotides outside the gene matches: 10. Germline V gives CDR1 MDHEN, CDR2 SYDVKM. The CDR3 is 15 amino acids.

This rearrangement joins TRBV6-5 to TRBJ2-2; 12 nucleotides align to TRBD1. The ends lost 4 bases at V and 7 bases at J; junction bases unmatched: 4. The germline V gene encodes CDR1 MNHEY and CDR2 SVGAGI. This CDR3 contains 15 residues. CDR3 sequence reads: CASSWDRGQSGELFF. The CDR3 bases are TGTGCCAGCAGTTGGGACAGGGGGCAAAGCGGGGAGCTGTTTTTT.

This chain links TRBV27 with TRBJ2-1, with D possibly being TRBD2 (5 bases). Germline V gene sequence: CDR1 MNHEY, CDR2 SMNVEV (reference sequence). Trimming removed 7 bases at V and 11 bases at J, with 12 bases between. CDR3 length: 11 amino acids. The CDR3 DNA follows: TGTGCCAGCACTTTGAACGGGAAGCAGTTCTTC. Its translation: CASTLNGKQFF.

The DNA of the CDR3 is TGCGCCAGCAGGATACAGGAGAACACTGAAGCTTTCTTT. It specifies CASRIQENTEAFF. The chain has TRBV5-1 and TRBJ1-1, with D possibly being TRBD1 (5 bases). The V end was cut by 5 bases, the J end by 1 base, with 9 bases between. The CDR3 length is 13 residues. The germline gives CDR1 SGHRS, CDR2 YFSETQ.

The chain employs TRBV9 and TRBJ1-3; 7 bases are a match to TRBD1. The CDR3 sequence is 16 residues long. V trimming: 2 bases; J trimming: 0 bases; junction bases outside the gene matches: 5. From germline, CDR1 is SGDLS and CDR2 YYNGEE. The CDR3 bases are TGTGCCAGCAGCGTGGAAACAGGGGACTCTGGAAACACCATATATTTT. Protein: CASSVETGDSGNTIYF.

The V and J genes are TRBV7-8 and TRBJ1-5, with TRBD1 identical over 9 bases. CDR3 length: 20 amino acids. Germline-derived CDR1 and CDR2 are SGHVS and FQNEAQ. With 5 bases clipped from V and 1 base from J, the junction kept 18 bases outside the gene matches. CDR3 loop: CASSRGWGQGSPRSNQPQHF. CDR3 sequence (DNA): TGTGCCAGCAGCCGAGGGTGGGGACAGGGCTCACCAAGGAGCAATCAGCCCCAGCATTTT.

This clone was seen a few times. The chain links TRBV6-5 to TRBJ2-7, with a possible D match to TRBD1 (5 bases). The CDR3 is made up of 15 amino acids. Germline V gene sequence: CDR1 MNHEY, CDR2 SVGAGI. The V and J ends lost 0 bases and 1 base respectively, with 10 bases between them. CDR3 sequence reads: CASSYSFPGSYEQYF. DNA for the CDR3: TGTGCCAGCAGTTACTCGTTCCCAGGGTCCTACGAGCAGTACTTC.

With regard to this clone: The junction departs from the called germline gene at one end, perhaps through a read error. This chain's CDR3 is CASSEAGWPSF. The CDR3 nucleotides read TGTGCCAGCAGTGAGGCGGGGTGGCCCAGCTTC. The gene calls are TRBV6-1 and TRBJ1-2; D is unresolved. This CDR3 region has 11 residues. Germline V gene data show CDR1 as MNHNS and CDR2 as SASEGT.

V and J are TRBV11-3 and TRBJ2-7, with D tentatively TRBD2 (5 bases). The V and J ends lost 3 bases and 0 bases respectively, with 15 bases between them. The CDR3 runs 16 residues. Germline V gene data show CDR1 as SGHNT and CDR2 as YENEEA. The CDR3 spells CASSLSESGSSYEQYF. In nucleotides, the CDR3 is TGTGCCAGCAGCTTGTCAGAGTCGGGGAGCTCCTACGAGCAGTACTTC.

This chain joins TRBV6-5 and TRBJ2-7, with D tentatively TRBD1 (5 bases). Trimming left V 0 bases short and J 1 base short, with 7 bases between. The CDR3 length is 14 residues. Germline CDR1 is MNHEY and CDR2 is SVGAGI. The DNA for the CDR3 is TGTGCCAGCAGTTACTCGGCAGGGTCCTACGAGCAGTACTTC. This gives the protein CASSYSAGSYEQYF.

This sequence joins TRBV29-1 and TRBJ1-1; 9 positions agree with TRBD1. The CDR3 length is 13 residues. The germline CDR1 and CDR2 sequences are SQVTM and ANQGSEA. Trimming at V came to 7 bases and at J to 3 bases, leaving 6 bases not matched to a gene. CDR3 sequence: CSGDRGKDTEAFF. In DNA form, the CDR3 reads TGCAGCGGCGACAGGGGGAAAGACACTGAAGCTTTCTTT.

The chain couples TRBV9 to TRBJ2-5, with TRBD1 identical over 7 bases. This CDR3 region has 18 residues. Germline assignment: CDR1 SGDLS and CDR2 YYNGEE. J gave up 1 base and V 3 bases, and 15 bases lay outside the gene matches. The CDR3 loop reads CASSALPTGATFQETQYF. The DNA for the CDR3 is TGTGCCAGCAGCGCCCTCCCTACAGGGGCGACTTTCCAAGAGACCCAGTACTTC.

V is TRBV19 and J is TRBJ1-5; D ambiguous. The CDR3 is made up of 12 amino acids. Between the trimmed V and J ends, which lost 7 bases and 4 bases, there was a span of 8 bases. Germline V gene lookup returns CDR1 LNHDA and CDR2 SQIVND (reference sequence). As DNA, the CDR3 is TGTGCCAGTAAGACGGGGAATCAGCCCCAGCATTTT. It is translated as CASKTGNQPQHF.